This is a list of T cell receptor beta chains from one sample in a study of OX40 agonist ivuxolimab in advanced cancers. The repertoire was sequenced with immunoSEQ multiplex PCR; TCRdb's copy has only in-frame clones and lacks some. Of over 45,000 clones detected, around 86% appear once; the ten largest clones hold around 5%. The input for sequencing was CD4+ or CD8+ T cells sorted from blood, taken in a trial of the OX40 agonist ivuxolimab. The receptors originated from an adult with an advanced solid tumor such as melanoma, head and neck, liver or kidney cancer. Both conserved end residues are part of each CDR3. The D gene is left open where the match is weak. Rows may omit the clone size; those that give it use once, few, many or a size class.

v_call	clone_size	j_call	d_call	cdr3_aa	cdr3_nt
TRBV9	-	TRBJ2-2	TRBD2	CASSPSAGLAGVTGELFF	TGTGCCAGCAGCCCTTCCGCGGGGCTAGCGGGAGTCACCGGGGAGCTGTTTTTT
TRBV29-1	-	TRBJ1-1	-	CSVEEAGTEAFF	TGCAGCGTTGAAGAAGCCGGGACTGAAGCTTTCTTT
TRBV27	-	TRBJ2-3	-	CASTQGLSYTQYF	TGTGCCAGCACCCAGGGACTCTCTTATACGCAGTATTTT
TRBV18	-	TRBJ1-2	-	CASSPPGGADGYTF	TGTGCCAGCTCACCACCGGGGGGGGCCGATGGCTACACCTTC
TRBV6-1	-	TRBJ1-5	-	CASAPRESNQPQHF	TGTGCCAGCGCCCCTAGGGAGAGCAATCAGCCCCAGCATTTT
TRBV7-9	once	TRBJ2-5	TRBD2	CASSSPGLEETQYF	TGTGCCAGCAGCTCGCCTGGACTAGAAGAGACCCAGTACTTC
TRBV1	once	TRBJ1-1	-	CTSSPRTVNTEAFF	TGCACCAGCAGCCCCCGCACAGTGAACACTGAAGCTTTCTTT
TRBV2	-	TRBJ1-2	TRBD1	CASSENRGGGYTF	TGTGCCAGCAGTGAAAACAGGGGAGGCGGCTACACCTTC
TRBV4-1	-	TRBJ1-1	-	CASSQGADTEAFF	TGCGCCAGCAGTCAAGGAGCGGACACTGAAGCTTTCTTT
TRBV29-1	-	TRBJ2-7	TRBD1	CSAGGGQGGDEQYF	TGCAGCGCCGGGGGAGGACAGGGGGGCGACGAGCAGTACTTC
TRBV19	-	TRBJ1-2	-	CASRPPGSGLKGFYGYTF	TGTGCCAGTAGACCCCCGGGATCGGGGTTGAAGGGTTTCTATGGCTACACCTTC
TRBV7-9	-	TRBJ1-1	-	CASNVFQGNTEAFF	TGTGCCAGCAACGTTTTTCAGGGGAACACTGAAGCTTTCTTT
TRBV7-3	-	TRBJ2-3	-	CASSLTGEDTQYF	TGTGCCAGCAGCTTAACGGGAGAAGATACGCAGTATTTT
TRBV28	once	TRBJ1-5	-	CASKREVQPQHF	TGTGCCAGCAAGAGGGAAGTCCAGCCCCAGCATTTT
TRBV5-6	-	TRBJ1-5	-	CASSLTGGYNQPQHF	TGTGCCAGCAGCTTAACAGGAGGATACAATCAGCCCCAGCATTTT
TRBV5-4	-	TRBJ2-5	-	CASSLDSGPETQYF	TGTGCCAGCAGCTTGGATAGCGGCCCAGAGACCCAGTACTTC
TRBV28	-	TRBJ1-2	-	CASSSDTQVRGYTF	TGTGCCAGCAGTTCGGACACCCAGGTCCGGGGCTACACCTTC
TRBV10-1	-	TRBJ2-2	-	CASRDRANTGELFF	TGCGCCAGCAGGGACAGAGCGAACACCGGGGAGCTGTTTTTT
TRBV7-9	-	TRBJ2-5	TRBD1	CASSSQGNQETQYF	TGTGCCAGCAGCTCACAGGGGAACCAAGAGACCCAGTACTTC